This T cell receptor beta chain is from a study of OX40 agonist ivuxolimab in advanced cancers. Context from the whole study: Ivuxolimab, which targeted the costimulatory receptor OX40 (CD134), was an agonistic, fully human IgG2 monoclonal antibody. The paper reports the monotherapy dose-escalation portion (N of about 54 patients) of the phase I ivuxolimab trial. In the dose-escalation cohort, 82.7% of patients were male, and the mean age was around 60 years, with a range of roughly 20 to 85. Peripheral TCRbeta sequencing was intended to test whether TCR sequence diversity was altered and clonal T-cell expansion was caused by ivuxolimab. Of the 50 or so patients in dose escalation, around 20 had hepatocellular carcinoma, approximately 15 had melanoma, 9 had renal cell carcinoma and 9 had head and neck cancer. Intravenous ivuxolimab was administered to patients every 2 weeks at six dose levels: 0.01, 0.1, 0.3, 1.5, 3 and 10 mg/kg. Partial responses occurred in three dose-escalation patients: two with cutaneous melanoma and one with hepatocellular carcinoma. Patients were allowed to have had prior anti-PD-1, anti-PD-L1 or anti-CTLA-4 therapy, and about 40% of the dose-escalation patients had been treated with checkpoint inhibitors. What the work shows at the level of the full study, not this receptor alone: Partial responders in the 0.1-3.0 mg/kg groups had among the lowest normalized peripheral clonal expansion, especially among CD8+ T cells. At doses of 0.1 to 3.0 mg/kg, clonal expansion of both CD4+ and CD8+ T cells in blood was seen between baseline and week 6. On average, CD8+ T cells showed more expanded clones than CD4+ T cells after ivuxolimab. Antigen specificity was not determined for the clonally expanded peripheral T cells. Low levels of normalized T-cell clonal expansion were also seen in some patients who did not respond.

Patients with autoimmune disease history or receiving systemic immunosuppression were excluded from the trial. Peripheral blood for TCR sequencing was drawn from every dose cohort at baseline, at cycle 4 day 1 and at cycle 7 day 1. The samples were drawn from a first-in-human, open-label, multicenter phase I dose-escalation trial of ivuxolimab. Adults with locally advanced or metastatic head and neck squamous cell, hepatocellular, melanoma or renal cell carcinoma were enrolled in the trial. Before TCR sequencing, CD4+ and CD8+ T cells were separately sorted from peripheral blood. In regard to this clone: There is no known antigen for this receptor. It has no much larger one-base neighbor in the sample; base qualities were not kept.

Genomic DNA was extracted from sorted cells for sequencing of the TCRbeta CDR3 region. The immunoSEQ Assay was used to sequence the TCRbeta CDR3 regions. Entries here come from immuneACCESS through TCRdb and include only in-frame sequences with V and J called. Some clones fail to appear in such tables; in the studies checked, an unresolved V gene covers under half of the shortfall, and the cause of the remainder is unknown. The sample table shows 35,000 to 50,000 clones, and approximately 90% are seen once. The top ten clonotypes cover approximately 13% of the sample. Trimming accounts for 2 bases at V and 3 bases at J, while the number of junction bases matched to no gene is 5. The CDR3 holds 15 amino acids from the cysteine to the phenylalanine. The kept DNA is CDR3 alone, 45 bases in frame from the first base. Taken from the germline V gene, the CDR1 and CDR2 loops are MDHEN and SYDVKM.

Recombination connected TRBV28 to TRBJ2-7; the central 9 bases match TRBD1. The sample here was CD4+ or CD8+ T cells sorted from blood, taken in a trial of the OX40 agonist ivuxolimab. The source of this sequence is an adult with an advanced solid tumor such as melanoma, head and neck, liver or kidney cancer. The nucleotide sequence is TGTGCCAGCAGTTTACCCGGGACAGGGCTCTACGAGCAGTACTTC. It specifies CASSLPGTGLYEQYF.